The source of this T cell receptor (beta chain) is a study of cytomegalovirus exposure and HLA in healthy donors. Germline CDR1 and CDR2: SGHDT and YYEEEE. V gave up 3 bases and J gave up 0 bases, with 13 bases separating them. There are 17 residues in the CDR3. This clone was picked up one time. Its antigen is not identified. 13 Jbeta primers and 60 Vbeta primers were used for the PCR. Assay used: immunoSEQ multiplex PCR; TCRdb lists only in-frame clones, some missing. This table holds about 150,000 clones, roughly 79% found once. The study, taken as a whole, reports: In vitro testing confirmed three CMV-associated chains as specific for CMV antigens.

The source is a woman aged 40 to 50 in good health and CMV-seropositive. What was sequenced was PBMCs. The rearrangement joins TRBV5-6 to TRBJ2-6, with a possible D match to TRBD1 (5 bases). The CDR3 reads CASSSQGPHSGANVLTF. CDR3 DNA: TGTGCCAGCAGCTCCCAGGGTCCTCACTCTGGGGCCAACGTCCTGACTTTC.